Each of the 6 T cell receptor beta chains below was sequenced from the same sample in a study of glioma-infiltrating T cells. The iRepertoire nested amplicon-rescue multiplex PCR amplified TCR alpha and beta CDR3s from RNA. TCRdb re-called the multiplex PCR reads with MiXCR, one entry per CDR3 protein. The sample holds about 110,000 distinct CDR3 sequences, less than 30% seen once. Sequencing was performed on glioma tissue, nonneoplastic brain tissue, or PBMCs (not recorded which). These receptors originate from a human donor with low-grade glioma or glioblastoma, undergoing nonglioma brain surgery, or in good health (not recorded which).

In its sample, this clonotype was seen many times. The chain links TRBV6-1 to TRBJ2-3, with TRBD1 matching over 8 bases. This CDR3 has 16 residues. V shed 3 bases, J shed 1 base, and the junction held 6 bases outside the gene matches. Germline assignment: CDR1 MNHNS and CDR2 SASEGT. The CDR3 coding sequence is TGTGCCAGCAGTGAGGGACAGGTAATCCGCACAGATACGCAGTATTTT. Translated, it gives CASSEGQVIRTDTQYF.

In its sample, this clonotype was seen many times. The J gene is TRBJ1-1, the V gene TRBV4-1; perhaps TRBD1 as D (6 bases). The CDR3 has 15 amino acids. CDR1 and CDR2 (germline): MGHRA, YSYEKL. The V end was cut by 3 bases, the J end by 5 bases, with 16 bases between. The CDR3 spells CASSQGWRGRTEAFF. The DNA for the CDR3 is TGCGCCAGCAGCCAGGGCTGGAGGGGGAGGACTGAAGCTTTCTTT.

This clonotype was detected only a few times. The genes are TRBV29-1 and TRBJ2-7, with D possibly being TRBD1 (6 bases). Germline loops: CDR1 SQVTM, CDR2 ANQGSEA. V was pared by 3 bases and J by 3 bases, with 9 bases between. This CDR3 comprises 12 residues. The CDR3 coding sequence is TGCAGCGTTGACGCGACAGGCTACGAGCAGTACTTC. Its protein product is CSVDATGYEQYF.

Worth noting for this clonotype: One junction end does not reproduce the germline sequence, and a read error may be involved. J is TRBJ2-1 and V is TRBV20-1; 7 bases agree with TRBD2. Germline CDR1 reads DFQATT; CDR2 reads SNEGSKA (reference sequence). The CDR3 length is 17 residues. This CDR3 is CSAGPLHGLADYNGQFF. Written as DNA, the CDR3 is TGCAGTGCTGGGCCCCTACACGGGCTAGCGGATTACAATGGGCAGTTCTTC.

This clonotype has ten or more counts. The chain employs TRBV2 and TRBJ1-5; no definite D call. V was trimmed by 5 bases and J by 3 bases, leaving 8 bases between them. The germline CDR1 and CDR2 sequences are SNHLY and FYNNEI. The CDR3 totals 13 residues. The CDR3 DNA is TGTGCCAGCAGTTCACAGTTCAATCAGCCCCAGCATTTT. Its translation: CASSSQFNQPQHF.

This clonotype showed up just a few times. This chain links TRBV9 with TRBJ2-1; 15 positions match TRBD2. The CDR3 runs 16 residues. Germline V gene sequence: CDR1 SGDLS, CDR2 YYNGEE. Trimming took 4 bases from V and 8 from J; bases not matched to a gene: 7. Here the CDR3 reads CASSSRTSGGDDEQFF. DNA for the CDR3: TGTGCCAGCAGCTCCCGGACTAGCGGGGGGGACGATGAGCAGTTCTTC.